The 25 T cell receptor beta chains below were found in one sample sequenced in a study of T-cell reconstitution after alpha-beta-depleted transplantation in children. For TCRbeta, the library was prepared with unique molecular identifiers. TCRdb re-analysed the PCR reads in MiXCR, keeping a single row per CDR3 protein. The sample records 190,000 or so distinct CDR3 sequences, roughly 14% being singletons. The material sequenced was PBMCs from the stem cell graft donor, taken from the stem cell graft. The receptors come from a human donor who donated a stem cell graft to a child with acute lymphoblastic leukemia.

This clonotype came up a few times. The rearrangement joins TRBV7-2 to TRBJ2-5, with TRBD2 as a possible D gene (6 bases). Germline V gene sequence: CDR1 SGHTA, CDR2 FQGNSA. This CDR3 contains 16 residues. Trimming shortened V by 3 bases and J by 2 bases, and 16 bases separated the two germline ends. The CDR3 spells CASSFTSSAPQETQYF. As DNA, the CDR3 is TGTGCCAGCAGCTTCACTTCTAGCGCGCCTCAAGAGACCCAGTACTTC.

The V gene is TRBV2, the J gene TRBJ2-1; D might be TRBD2 (6 bases). The germline V gene has CDR1 SNHLY and CDR2 FYNNEI. V was shortened by 3 bases and J by 0 bases, with 15 bases between the two germline ends. The CDR3 totals 17 residues. Here the CDR3 reads CASSERVRESSYNEQFF. The CDR3 DNA reads TGTGCCAGCAGTGAGAGGGTACGGGAGTCCTCCTACAATGAGCAGTTCTTC. Looking up the rest from reference TRBV2 and TRBJ2-1 gives the full variable domain: EPEVTQTPSHQVTQMGQEVILRCVPISNHLYFYWYRQILGQKVEFLVSFYNNEISEKSEIFDDQFSVERPDGSNFTLKIRSTKLEDSAMYFCASSERVRESSYNEQFFGPGTRLTVL.

This clonotype was counted at least ten times. The chain has TRBV5-1 and TRBJ1-2; D perhaps matches TRBD1 (5 bases). V shed 2 bases and J shed 4 bases, with 9 bases lying between them. The CDR3 loop spans 13 amino acids. Germline CDR1 is SGHRS and CDR2 is YFSETQ. The CDR3 sequence is CASSFGASYGYTF. The CDR3 coding sequence is TGCGCCAGCAGCTTTGGGGCGTCCTATGGCTACACCTTC.

This clonotype was recorded a few times. This sequence joins TRBV5-1 and TRBJ2-1; 8 positions match TRBD2. The V gene's germline CDR1 is SGHRS and CDR2 YFSETQ. J was trimmed by 5 bases and V by 0 bases; bases with no gene match: 4. The CDR3 is 15 residues long. The DNA for the CDR3 is TGCGCCAGCAGCTTGGGCGGAGCGGGGGACAATGAGCAGTTCTTC. As protein: CASSLGGAGDNEQFF.

There are many counts of this clonotype. The junction shows a germline mismatch at one end, possibly a read error. The chain joins TRBV10-2 to TRBJ1-1; possibly TRBD1 for D (5 bases). The CDR3 loop spans 14 amino acids. Per germline, CDR1 WSHSY and CDR2 SAAADI. The CDR3 DNA follows: TGTGCCAGCAGTGAGGGCAGGGTGAACACTGAAGCTTTCTTT. It translates to CASSEGRVNTEAFF.

V is TRBV25-1 and J is TRBJ2-1, with TRBD2 identical over 9 bases. Trimming cost V 2 bases and J 6 bases; bases outside gene matches: 14. CDR1 is MGHDK, CDR2 SYGVNS, per germline. This CDR3 region has 18 residues. As DNA, the CDR3 is TGTGCCAGCAGTGAACGCTCGGGACTAGCTCACGTTGGCAATGAGCAGTTCTTC. This translates into CASSERSGLAHVGNEQFF.

This clonotype has only a few counts. The rearrangement links TRBV7-9 to TRBJ1-3; D uncertain. The CDR3 totals 16 residues. Germline CDR1 reads SEHNR; CDR2 reads FQNEAQ (reference sequence). V was clipped by 0 bases and J by 1 base, with 10 bases between them. The CDR3 DNA sequence: TGTGCCAGCAGCTTAGCGATCCGGGTTTCTGGAAACACCATATATTTT. Protein: CASSLAIRVSGNTIYF.

This clonotype has ten or more counts. This chain uses TRBV28 with TRBJ1-4; D possibly corresponds to TRBD1 (5 bases). This CDR3 spans 15 amino acids. Trimming removed 2 bases at V and 3 bases at J, with 10 bases between. Looked up from germline, CDR1 is MDHEN and CDR2 is SYDVKM. CDR3 nucleotide sequence: TGTGCCAGCAGTTTACCCCAGGGACCTAATGAAAAACTGTTTTTT. Residues: CASSLPQGPNEKLFF. The full variable domain, its missing parts supplied by reference TRBV28 and TRBJ1-4, is DVKVTQSSRYLVKRTGEKVFLECVQDMDHENMFWYRQDPGLGLRLIYFSYDVKMKEKGDIPEGYSVSREKKERFSLILESASTNQTSMYLCASSLPQGPNEKLFFGSGTQLSVL.

This clonotype was observed many times. The V call is TRBV28, the J call TRBJ2-5, with no clear D. V was pared by 10 bases and J by 1 base, with 4 bases between. Germline CDR1 reads MDHEN; CDR2 reads SYDVKM. The CDR3 is 10 residues long. CDR3 coding DNA: TGTGCCACCTTCCAAGAGACCCAGTACTTC. Its translation is CATFQETQYF.

In this sample, this clonotype turned up a few times. V is TRBV6-1 and J is TRBJ1-1, with unresolved D. Germline values: CDR1 MNHNS, CDR2 SASEGT. The CDR3 is 11 amino acids. The V gene lost 9 bases and the J gene lost 1 base, with 6 bases spanning the gap. The CDR3 coding sequence is TGTGCCAGTGTACCGAACACTGAAGCTTTCTTT. Translation: CASVPNTEAFF.

This clonotype was observed at least ten times. The chain links TRBV5-1 to TRBJ2-7; D perhaps matches TRBD2 (6 bases). This CDR3 contains 14 residues. Trimming took 4 bases from V and 4 from J, leaving 15 bases between them. Germline V gene lookup returns CDR1 SGHRS and CDR2 YFSETQ. The chain's CDR3 is CASSPGVLLYEQYF. In DNA form, the CDR3 reads TGCGCCAGCAGCCCGGGGGTCTTACTTTACGAGCAGTACTTC.

This clonotype was observed many times. The rearrangement joins TRBV28 to TRBJ1-4; D is possibly TRBD1 (6 bases). Germline V lookup: CDR1 MDHEN, CDR2 SYDVKM. Deletions cut 5 bases from V and 0 bases from J, with 13 bases between. This CDR3 has 16 amino acids. CDR3 sequence: CASSLPGAATNEKLFF. In nucleotides, the CDR3 is TGTGCCAGCAGTCTCCCAGGGGCGGCAACTAATGAAAAACTGTTTTTT.

The chain recombines TRBV7-9 with TRBJ1-6; D is undetermined. The CDR3 contains 13 residues. The V and J ends lost 5 bases and 9 bases respectively, with 11 bases between them. Germline lookup yields CDR1 SEHNR and CDR2 FQNEAQ (reference sequence). In nucleotides, the CDR3 is TGTGCCAGCAGCCCAGGAGGGAGTTCACCCCTCCACTTT. It codes for CASSPGGSSPLHF.

At least ten counts were recorded for this clonotype. V is TRBV5-1 and J is TRBJ2-6; 12 bases agree with TRBD1. Per germline, CDR1 SGHRS and CDR2 YFSETQ. V gave up 2 bases and J gave up 3 bases; unmatched junction bases: 12. The CDR3 extends over 20 amino acids. This CDR3 reads CASSLGLRDRGRDGANVLTF. The CDR3, as DNA: TGCGCCAGCAGCTTAGGTTTGCGGGACAGGGGGCGCGATGGGGCCAACGTCCTGACTTTC.

This clonotype came up once. This chain joins TRBV12-3 or TRBV12-4 and TRBJ2-2; 8 nucleotides agree with TRBD1. J lost 2 bases, V lost 5 bases, and 7 bases had no gene match. This CDR3 region has 16 residues. CDR3 region: CASSPTDRANTGELFF. CDR3 nucleotides: TGTGCCAGCAGTCCTACGGACAGGGCCAACACCGGGGAGCTGTTTTTT.

The genes are TRBV2 and TRBJ1-4; TRBD1 might be the D (6 bases). This CDR3 spans 13 amino acids. V shed 7 bases and J shed 8 bases, with 14 bases lying between them. Germline CDR1 SNHLY, CDR2 FYNNEI. The CDR3 reads CASTWGAGEKLFF. The CDR3 nucleotides are TGTGCCAGCACTTGGGGGGCTGGAGAAAAACTGTTTTTT.

This clonotype was recorded at least ten times. Because the CDR3's place on the DNA is in doubt, the DNA is left out and the CDR3 is given as listed by TCRdb. The chain couples TRBV24-1 to TRBJ2-1; TRBD2, as called in the table, went unchecked against the DNA. CDR1 and CDR2 from the germline V gene are KGHDR and SFDVKD. The CDR3 totals 19 residues, both ends included. CDR3: CATSDFCATGTSPDNEQFF.

This clonotype was picked up many times. The chain uses TRBV12-3 or TRBV12-4 and TRBJ1-1, with TRBD1 as a possible D gene (6 bases). The V end was cut by 3 bases, the J end by 7 bases, with 15 bases between. The CDR3 loop spans 14 amino acids. The chain's CDR3 is CASSFRGGTNEAFF. The CDR3 coding sequence is TGTGCCAGCAGTTTCAGGGGAGGGACGAATGAAGCTTTCTTT.

The rearrangement uses TRBV5-1 and TRBJ2-7; possibly TRBD1 for D (5 bases). Deletions cut 0 bases from V and 0 bases from J, with 7 bases between. The CDR3 loop spans 14 amino acids. The germline V gene encodes CDR1 SGHRS and CDR2 YFSETQ. CDR3 nucleotides: TGCGCCAGCAGCTTGGGACAGAGCTCCTACGAGCAGTACTTC. Its protein product is CASSLGQSSYEQYF.

This clonotype was seen only a few times. The J gene is TRBJ2-1, the V gene TRBV11-2, with TRBD2 matching over 13 bases. Germline CDR1 is SGHAT and CDR2 is FQNNGV. Trimming cost V 7 bases and J 8 bases; bases outside gene matches: 14. The CDR3 consists of 17 residues. The CDR3 DNA sequence: TGTGCCAGCACCCAACCCCCCCTTACTAGCGGGAGGGATGAGCAGTTCTTC. Translating it yields CASTQPPLTSGRDEQFF.

This clonotype was picked up many times. This chain links TRBV29-1 with TRBJ2-1; no reliable D call. The CDR3 has 11 amino acids. CDR1 is SQVTM and CDR2 is ANQGSEA in the germline V gene. Trimming cost V 7 bases and J 4 bases, with 8 bases left between them. The CDR3 region has the DNA TGCAGCGCTGCTAGTTACAATGAGCAGTTCTTC. Translation: CSAASYNEQFF.

This clonotype was recorded at least ten times. The rearrangement links TRBV7-9 to TRBJ1-6; a possible D gene is TRBD1 (5 bases). CDR1 and CDR2 (germline): SEHNR, FQNEAQ (reference sequence). This CDR3 is built from 17 residues. The V gene lost 1 base and the J gene lost 7 bases, with 17 bases spanning the gap. CDR3 nucleotides: TGTGCCAGCAGCTTAGTTTTGGTCAGGGAGGGAAATTCACCCCTCCACTTT. Residues: CASSLVLVREGNSPLHF.

This clonotype appeared many times. The chain links TRBV5-1 to TRBJ2-3; tentatively, D is TRBD1 (5 bases). V was pared by 0 bases and J by 2 bases, with 7 bases between. CDR1 SGHRS and CDR2 YFSETQ come from the germline V gene. The CDR3 runs to 14 residues. Written as DNA, the CDR3 is TGCGCCAGCAGCTTGGTGACAGCCACAGATACGCAGTATTTT. Its translation is CASSLVTATDTQYF. Drawing the rest from reference TRBV5-1 and TRBJ2-3, the complete variable domain is KAGVTQTPRYLIKTRGQQVTLSCSPISGHRSVSWYQQTPGQGLQFLFEYFSETQRNKGNFPGRFSGRQFSNSRSEMNVSTLELGDSALYLCASSLVTATDTQYFGPGTRLTVL.

V gene TRBV5-1 combines with J gene TRBJ1-2; the D is unclear. The germline V and J ends were trimmed by 0 bases and 6 bases, with 18 bases remaining between them. The CDR3 contains 16 residues. Germline CDR1 reads SGHRS; CDR2 reads YFSETQ. CDR3 residues: CASSLGFGQQSHGYTF. CDR3 DNA: TGCGCCAGCAGCTTGGGATTCGGGCAGCAAAGCCATGGCTACACCTTC.

The chain employs TRBV6-1 and TRBJ1-2; D is unresolved. The V and J ends lost 1 base and 8 bases respectively, with 11 bases between them. CDR1 and CDR2 from the germline V gene are MNHNS and SASEGT. The CDR3 runs to 13 residues. The CDR3 nucleotides read TGTGCCAGCAGTGAAGTCCTGTTACTAGGCTACACCTTC. Amino acids: CASSEVLLLGYTF.